The 21 T cell receptor beta chains listed next were all sequenced from one sample in a study of T-cell memory formation after mild COVID-19. A single record per CDR3 protein comes from TCRdb applying MiXCR to the 5' RACE reads. The sample has about 290,000 distinct CDR3 sequences; about a sixth are singletons. Sequencing used PBMCs or a T cell subset sorted from them (not recorded which). All receptors derive from a young man who had mild COVID-19 (a few samples of this study predate the infection). Cell type and time point are not known.

This chain uses TRBV4-1 with TRBJ2-3; TRBD1 matches at 7 bases. Germline CDR1 is MGHRA and CDR2 is YSYEKL. V was pared by 2 bases and J by 6 bases, with 8 bases of the junction left unmatched. The CDR3 is 15 residues long. The CDR3 DNA reads as TGCGCCAGCAGCCAAAATAACAGGGGAGATGATACGCAGTATTTT. Amino acids: CASSQNNRGDDTQYF.

CDR3 loop: CASRRGSMETQYF. CDR3 nucleotide sequence: TGTGCCAGCAGGAGGGGATCGATGGAGACCCAGTACTTC. This chain joins TRBV2 and TRBJ2-5, with D tentatively TRBD1 or TRBD2 (5 bases each). Germline CDR1 is SNHLY and CDR2 is FYNNEI. The V and J ends lost 6 bases and 5 bases respectively, with 13 bases between them. The length of the CDR3 is 13 residues.

The table lists this clonotype with a few counts. The chain is built from TRBV12-3 or TRBV12-4 and TRBJ1-2; D not resolved. V shed 3 bases and J shed 6 bases, with 8 bases lying between them. This CDR3 has 12 amino acids. CDR3 coding DNA: TGTGCCAGCAGTTTCGACTACAATGGCTACACCTTC. Protein: CASSFDYNGYTF.

This clonotype came up a few times. V gene TRBV2 combines with J gene TRBJ2-2; no reliable D call. The germline gives CDR1 SNHLY, CDR2 FYNNEI. The V and J ends lost 3 bases and 6 bases respectively, with 14 bases between them. The CDR3 consists of 15 residues. This chain's CDR3 is CASSEVHPSPGELFF. The CDR3 DNA sequence: TGTGCCAGCAGTGAGGTGCACCCGAGCCCCGGGGAGCTGTTTTTT.

This clonotype was picked up a small number of times. This chain links TRBV4-1 with TRBJ2-3; 9 bases map to TRBD2. This CDR3 spans 16 amino acids. After removal of 4 bases from V and 2 bases from J, the junction contained 7 bases not matched to a gene. CDR1 and CDR2 (germline): MGHRA, YSYEKL. Here the CDR3 reads CASSPTQRGATDTQYF. CDR3 sequence (DNA): TGCGCCAGCAGCCCTACGCAGCGGGGGGCCACAGATACGCAGTATTTT.

This clonotype appeared a few times. The chain combines TRBV5-1 with TRBJ2-3; the D gene is possibly TRBD2 (7 bases). This CDR3 is built from 15 residues. CDR1 is SGHRS and CDR2 is YFSETQ in the germline V gene. The V gene lost 5 bases and the J gene lost 3 bases, with 16 bases spanning the gap. The CDR3 here is CASRGRGAGTDTQYF. The CDR3 region has the DNA TGCGCCAGCAGGGGGAGGGGGGCCGGTACAGATACGCAGTATTTT.

V gene TRBV4-2 combines with J gene TRBJ2-3, with D unclear. Germline V gene lookup returns CDR1 LGHNA and CDR2 YNFKEQ. Deletions cut 1 base from V and 2 bases from J, with 10 bases between. The CDR3 is 15 residues long. CDR3 region: CASSQVPGLTDTQYF. The CDR3 coding sequence is TGTGCCAGCAGCCAAGTTCCCGGGCTCACAGATACGCAGTATTTT.

There are many counts of this clonotype. The V and J genes are TRBV18 and TRBJ2-3; the match to TRBD1 covers 8 bases. CDR1 KGHSH and CDR2 LQKENI come from the germline V gene. This CDR3 region has 14 residues. After removal of 5 bases from V and 3 bases from J, the junction contained 4 bases not matched to a gene. The CDR3 region has the DNA TGTGCCAGCTCAAGGCAGGGGGCGACAGATACGCAGTATTTT. It codes for CASSRQGATDTQYF.

The CDR3 region has the DNA TGTGCCCAGCATGCCGGGACAGGGAGGGAGGAGCAGTACGTC. It yields the protein CAQHAGTGREEQYV. This rearrangement joins TRBV6-6 to TRBJ2-7; 9 positions match TRBD1. Germline values: CDR1 MNHNY, CDR2 SVGAGI (reference sequence). With 11 bases clipped from V and 7 bases from J, the junction kept 15 bases outside the gene matches. The CDR3 runs 14 residues.

The chain joins TRBV7-9 to TRBJ2-7, with D possibly matching TRBD1 (5 bases). This CDR3 has 16 amino acids. The germline CDR1 and CDR2 sequences are SEHNR and FQNEAQ (reference sequence). The V end was cut by 1 base, the J end by 1 base, with 14 bases between. DNA for the CDR3: TGTGCCAGCAGCTTAGGGGGCGGACCGAATTCCTACGAGCAGTACTTC. Translation gives CASSLGGGPNSYEQYF. Supplemented by reference TRBV7-9 and TRBJ2-7, the full variable domain reads DTGVSQNPRHKITKRGQNVTFRCDPISEHNRLYWYRQTLGQGPEFLTYFQNEAQLEKSRLLSDRFSAERPKGSFSTLEIQRTEQGDSAMYLCASSLGGGPNSYEQYFGPGTRLTVT.

This clonotype was seen more than once but under ten times. The rearrangement uses TRBV10-3 and TRBJ2-1; tentatively, D is TRBD2 (5 bases). Germline-derived CDR1 and CDR2 are ENHRY and SYGVKD. Trimming took off 4 bases at V and 5 bases at J, with 9 bases between the two ends. The CDR3 covers 13 residues. Written as DNA, the CDR3 is TGTGCCATCAGTGGTTGGGAGAACAATGAGCAGTTCTTC. The encoded protein is CAISGWENNEQFF.

This clonotype was detected a few times. This chain joins TRBV19 and TRBJ1-4; TRBD1 aligns across 9 bases. Germline V gene sequence: CDR1 LNHDA, CDR2 SQIVND (reference sequence). This CDR3 comprises 13 residues. Trimming took 10 bases from V and 8 from J; bases not matched to a gene: 8. CDR3 DNA: TGTGCCACGACCGGGACAGGGAACGAAAAACTGTTTTTT. Protein: CATTGTGNEKLFF. Supplemented by reference TRBV19 and TRBJ1-4, the full variable domain reads DGGITQSPKYLFRKEGQNVTLSCEQNLNHDAMYWYRQDPGQGLRLIYYSQIVNDFQKGDIAEGYSVSREKKESFPLTVTSAQKNPTAFYLCATTGTGNEKLFFGSGTQLSVL.

This chain links TRBV7-6 with TRBJ2-5; 10 positions match TRBD2. J gave up 5 bases and V 5 bases, and 14 bases lay outside the gene matches. The length of the CDR3 is 17 residues. CDR1 and CDR2 from the germline V gene are SGHVS and FNYEAQ. In DNA, the CDR3 is TGTGCCAGCAGCCCCCTCGTGACTAGCGGGTGGGGGGAGACCCAGTACTTC. Translation gives CASSPLVTSGWGETQYF.

This clonotype was picked up a small number of times. V usage is TRBV12-3 or TRBV12-4 and J usage is TRBJ2-2; TRBD1 agrees at 11 bases. V lost 2 bases, J lost 3 bases, and 5 bases stayed unmatched. The CDR3 contains 17 residues. CDR3 sequence: CASSLFGTGGHTGELFF. The CDR3 DNA reads TGTGCCAGCAGTTTATTCGGGACAGGGGGTCACACCGGGGAGCTGTTTTTT.

This clonotype was counted many times. CDR3 DNA sequence: TGTGCCAGCAGCCAAAGATTAGACACTGAAGCTTTCTTT. Protein product: CASSQRLDTEAFF. The chain recombines TRBV7-2 with TRBJ1-1, with D hard to call. This CDR3 comprises 13 residues. Germline values: CDR1 SGHTA, CDR2 FQGNSA. The ends were cut back, 5 bases at V and 3 bases at J, with 10 bases in the middle.

This clonotype has more than one count but fewer than ten. The gene calls are TRBV4-1 and TRBJ2-3; no reliable D call. V gave up 2 bases and J gave up 2 bases, with 8 bases separating them. CDR3 length: 14 amino acids. Per the germline V gene, CDR1 is MGHRA and CDR2 is YSYEKL. This CDR3 reads CASSQSSYTDTQYF. Written as DNA, the CDR3 is TGCGCCAGCAGCCAAAGTTCTTACACAGATACGCAGTATTTT.

This clonotype occurred a few times. The genes are TRBV5-6 and TRBJ2-3; 10 bases fit TRBD1. Germline trimming cut 6 bases from V and 3 bases from J; bases unmatched to any gene: 4. In germline, CDR1 is SGHDT, CDR2 YYEEEE. The CDR3 contains 14 residues. This CDR3 is CASTRDRGTDTQYF. The CDR3 DNA follows: TGTGCCAGCACCAGGGACAGGGGTACAGATACGCAGTATTTT.

V gene TRBV5-6 combines with J gene TRBJ2-3; no definite D call. CDR1 SGHDT and CDR2 YYEEEE come from the germline V gene. The CDR3 sequence is 15 residues long. Trimming removed 0 bases from V and 1 base from J, with 9 bases in between. The CDR3 here is CASSLGRWGTDTQYF. The CDR3 DNA reads TGTGCCAGCAGCTTGGGTAGGTGGGGCACAGATACGCAGTATTTT.

This chain connects TRBV6-2 or TRBV6-3 to TRBJ2-1; TRBD2 is a possible D gene (7 bases). The V gene's germline CDR1 is MNHEY and CDR2 SVGEGT. This CDR3 is built from 17 residues. The V and J ends lost 6 bases and 0 bases respectively, with 18 bases between them. CDR3 bases: TGTGCCAGCAGGACCCATCGGGGGGCGGGCTCCTACAATGAGCAGTTCTTC. As protein: CASRTHRGAGSYNEQFF.

This clonotype occurred a few times. This chain uses TRBV4-3 with TRBJ2-5; D not certain. Trimming cost V 0 bases and J 2 bases, with 19 bases left between them. This CDR3 contains 18 residues. Per the germline V gene, CDR1 is LGHNA and CDR2 is YSLEER. CDR3 amino acids: CASSQEVFGTNQQETQYF. The CDR3, as DNA: TGCGCCAGCAGCCAAGAGGTTTTCGGAACCAACCAACAAGAGACCCAGTACTTC.

This clonotype has only a few counts. The CDR3 DNA reads TGTGCCAGCGGGCGGCAGGGGGCGAACTTAAATCAGCCCCAGCATTTT. Translated, it gives CASGRQGANLNQPQHF. V is TRBV27 and J is TRBJ1-5; TRBD1 matches 8 bases. Looked up from germline, CDR1 is MNHEY and CDR2 is SMNVEV (reference sequence). V was pared by 8 bases and J by 4 bases, with 13 bases of the junction left unmatched. This CDR3 region has 16 residues.